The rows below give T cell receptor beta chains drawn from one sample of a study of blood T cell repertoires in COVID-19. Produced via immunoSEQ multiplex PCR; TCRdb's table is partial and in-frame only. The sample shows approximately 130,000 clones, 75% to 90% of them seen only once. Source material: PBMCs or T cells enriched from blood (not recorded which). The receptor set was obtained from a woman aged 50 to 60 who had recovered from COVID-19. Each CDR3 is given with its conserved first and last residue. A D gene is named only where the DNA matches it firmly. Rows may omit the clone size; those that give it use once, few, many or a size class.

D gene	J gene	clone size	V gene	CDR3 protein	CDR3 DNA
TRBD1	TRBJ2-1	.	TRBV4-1	CASSREDRVYNEQFF	TGCGCCAGCAGCCGAGAAGACAGGGTCTACAATGAGCAGTTCTTC
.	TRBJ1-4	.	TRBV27	CASSALNTPTNEKLFF	TGTGCCAGCAGTGCTTTAAACACCCCAACTAATGAAAAACTGTTTTTT
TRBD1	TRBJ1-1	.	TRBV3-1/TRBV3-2	CASSPETGADTEAFF	TGTGCCAGCAGCCCTGAGACAGGGGCGGACACTGAAGCTTTCTTT
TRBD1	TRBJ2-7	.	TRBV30	CAWSVDRGDEQYF	TGTGCCTGGAGTGTCGACAGGGGGGACGAGCAGTACTTC
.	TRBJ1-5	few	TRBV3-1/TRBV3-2	CASSQQGSNQPQHF	TGTGCCAGCAGCCAACAGGGTAGCAATCAGCCCCAGCATTTT
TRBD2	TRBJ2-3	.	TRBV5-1	CASSRGGQETDTQYF	TGCGCCAGCAGCCGGGGGGGCCAGGAGACAGATACGCAGTATTTT
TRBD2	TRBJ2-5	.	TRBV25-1	CASSVRSRAGGLQETQYF	TGTGCCAGCAGTGTTAGGAGTCGGGCGGGGGGCCTCCAAGAGACCCAGTACTTC
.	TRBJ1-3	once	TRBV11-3	CASSSRSTDTSGNTIYF	TGTGCCAGCAGCTCCCGATCGACAGACACCTCTGGAAACACCATATATTTT
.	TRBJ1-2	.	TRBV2	CARSRSDGFYGYTF	TGTGCCAGAAGTAGGAGCGACGGATTCTATGGCTACACCTTC
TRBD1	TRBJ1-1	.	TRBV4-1	CASSRQSRTGVGHTEAFF	TGCGCCAGCAGCCGACAAAGCCGTACAGGGGTGGGCCACACTGAAGCTTTCTTT
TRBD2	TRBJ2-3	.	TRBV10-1	CASSESASGGDTQYF	TGCGCCAGCAGTGAGAGCGCTAGCGGGGGAGATACGCAGTATTTT
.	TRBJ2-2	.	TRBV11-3	CATARGGSTGELFF	TGTGCCACCGCGAGGGGGGGGAGCACCGGGGAGCTGTTTTTT
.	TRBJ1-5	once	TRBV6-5	CASSYGRGVRNQPQHF	TGTGCCAGCAGTTACGGGAGGGGGGTAAGGAATCAGCCCCAGCATTTT
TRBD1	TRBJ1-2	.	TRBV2	CASRQGDGYTF	TGTGCCAGCAGACAGGGGGATGGCTACACCTTC
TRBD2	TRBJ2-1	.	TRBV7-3	CASSLTAVSGGNYEQFF	TGTGCCAGCAGCTTAACCGCCGTTAGCGGGGGGAACTATGAGCAGTTCTTC
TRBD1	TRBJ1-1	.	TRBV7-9	CASSSRGTGANTEAFF	TGTGCCAGCAGCTCCCGAGGGACAGGGGCGAACACTGAAGCTTTCTTT
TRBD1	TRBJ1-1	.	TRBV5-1	CASSFGQGDTEAFF	TGCGCCAGCAGCTTCGGACAGGGGGACACTGAAGCTTTCTTT
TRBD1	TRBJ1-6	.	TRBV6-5	CASTGGTGNNSPLHF	TGTGCCAGCACGGGAGGGACAGGGAATAATTCACCCCTCCACTTT
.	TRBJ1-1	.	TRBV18	CASSLVPGDTEAFF	TGTGCCAGCTCACTTGTACCAGGGGACACTGAAGCTTTCTTT
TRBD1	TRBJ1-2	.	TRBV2	CASREQGEAGYTF	TGTGCCAGCAGGGAACAGGGGGAGGCTGGCTACACCTTC
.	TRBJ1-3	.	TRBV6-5	CASSHPRAGNTIYF	TGTGCCAGCAGCCACCCGAGAGCCGGAAACACCATATATTTT
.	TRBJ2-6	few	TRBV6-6	CASSLTERRAFSGANVLTF	TGTGCCAGCAGCTTAACAGAGAGAAGAGCTTTTTCTGGGGCCAACGTCCTGACTTTC
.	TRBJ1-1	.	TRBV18	CASSPFGGGMNTEAFF	TGTGCCAGCTCACCATTCGGAGGAGGAATGAACACTGAAGCTTTCTTT
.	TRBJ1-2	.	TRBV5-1	CASSLTGGEYGYTF	TGCGCCAGCAGCTTGACGGGAGGGGAATATGGCTACACCTTC
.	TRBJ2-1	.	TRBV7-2	CASSLGQGQYEQFF	TGTGCCAGCAGCTTAGGGCAGGGTCAGTATGAGCAGTTCTTC
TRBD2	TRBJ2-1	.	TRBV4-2	CASSLKAGGRENEQFF	TGTGCCAGCAGCCTAAAAGCGGGGGGCAGGGAGAATGAGCAGTTCTTC
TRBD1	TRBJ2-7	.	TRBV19	CASSSLRGLSTYEQYF	TGTGCCAGTAGTTCCCTCAGGGGGCTATCAACCTACGAGCAGTACTTC
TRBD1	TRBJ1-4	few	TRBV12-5	CASGPGQSNEKLFF	TGTGCTAGTGGGCCGGGACAGTCTAATGAAAAACTGTTTTTT
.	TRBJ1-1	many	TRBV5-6	CASSTGQTEMNTEAFF	TGTGCCAGCAGCACTGGACAGACAGAGATGAACACTGAAGCTTTCTTT
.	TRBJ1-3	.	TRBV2	CASSEVAGRSGNTIYF	TGTGCCAGCAGTGAGGTAGCCGGCCGCTCTGGAAACACCATATATTTT
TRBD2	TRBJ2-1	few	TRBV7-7	CASSPTSGGYNEQFF	TGTGCTAGCAGCCCAACTAGCGGGGGTTACAATGAGCAGTTCTTC